This is a list of T cell receptor delta chains from one sample in a study of Vδ1+ human thymocytes. TCRdb applied CATT to the multiplex PCR reads for clone calling. The sample has about 58,000 delta-chain clones; roughly 16% are singletons. Sequencing used Vdelta1+ gamma-delta thymocytes from the thymus. The receptors stem from a girl under two years old who had congenital heart surgery. Each CDR3 is given with its conserved first and last residue. D genes are given only for firm matches. Clone size is given for some rows only: seen once, a few or many times, or a class if the clone is expanded.

clone_size	d_call	j_call	v_call	cdr3_nt	cdr3_aa
few	TRDD3	TRDJ1	TRDV1	TGTGCTCTTGGGACCCGTCCGCGATTTTTCCTCGTGCTACTGCTGGGGGATACCACCGATAAACTCATCTTT	CALGTRPRFFLVLLLGDTTDKLIF
few	TRDD2	TRDJ1	TRDV1	TGTGCTCTTGGGGAGAGGTCCGCTTCCTACTGGCCTTGGGATTGGTACACCGATAAACTCATCTTT	CALGERSASYWPWDWYTDKLIF
few	-	TRDJ1	TRDV1	TGCGCTCTTGGGGAACCGTCTAGGGGGACCACCGATAAACTCATCTTT	CALGEPSRGTTDKLIF
few	-	TRDJ1	TRDV1	TGTGCTCTTGGGGAACTTAAGAGACCCTACCCGTACACCGATAAACTCATCTTT	CALGELKRPYPYTDKLIF
few	-	TRDJ1	TRDV1	TGTGCTCTTGGCCACCTCGCCTTCGTACCCCTTACTGGGACGGTACGGTACACCGATAAACTCATCTTT	CALGHLAFVPLTGTVRYTDKLIF
-	-	TRDJ1	TRDV1	TGTGCTCTTGGGGAACTCAGCCTCTTCACCCGCCCACCCTCCGTATATACGTACACCGATAAACTCATCTTT	CALGELSLFTRPPSVYTYTDKLIF
few	TRDD3	TRDJ1	TRDV1	TGTGCTCTTGGCAACCTTTCGTTTTACTGGGGGATACACACCGATAAACTCATCTTT	CALGNLSFYWGIHTDKLIF
few	-	TRDJ1	TRDV1	TGTGCTCTTGGGGAAAGAACCCATGGGGTCTACACCGATAAACTCATCTTT	CALGERTHGVYTDKLIF
few	TRDD3	TRDJ1	TRDV1	TGTGCTCTTGGGGCCAAGGTTCTTACTGGGGGTCAGTACACCGATAAACTCATCTTT	CALGAKVLTGGQYTDKLIF
-	TRDD3	TRDJ1	TRDV1	TGTGCTCTTGGGGAATTGTCCCGGGGGATATGGCCCGCTGACAGGTACACCGATAAACTCATCTTT	CALGELSRGIWPADRYTDKLIF
few	TRDD3	TRDJ1	TRDV1	TGTGCTCTTGGGGCAAGCGGGTCCGAGGACTTCCCCCAAAGCTGGGGGATGACGTACACCGATAAACTCATCTTT	CALGASGSEDFPQSWGMTYTDKLIF
few	TRDD3	TRDJ1	TRDV1	TGTGCTCTTGGGGAAGGGCCGCGACCCGTACTGGGGAACAATACCCGGGACACCGATAAACTCATCTTT	CALGEGPRPVLGNNTRDTDKLIF
-	TRDD3	TRDJ1	TRDV1	TGTGCTCTTGGGGATCCCCTTCTTCCTCTAAAACTTACTGGGGGATACGCGGGTAAACTCATCTTT	CALGDPLLPLKLTGGYAGKLIF
medium-sized	TRDD3	TRDJ1	TRDV2	TGTGCCTGTGACACCGGGATGAAACTGGGGGATAACGTGTACACCGATAAACTCATCTTT	CACDTGMKLGDNVYTDKLIF
few	-	TRDJ1	TRDV1	TGTGCTCCTGGGAGAGGCGTCCACACCGATAAACTCATCTTT	CAPGRGVHTDKLIF
-	TRDD3	TRDJ1	TRDV1	TGTGCTCTTGGGGAACTCTGCAGGAGTATGCCTGGGGATACCAACGATAAGCTCATCTTT	CALGELCRSMPGDTNDKLIF
few	TRDD3	TRDJ1	TRDV1	TGTGCTCTTGGGGAAGAAGTTAAGCCTACGAAAAAATACTGGGGGATTCCCTACACCGATAAACTCATCTTT	CALGEEVKPTKKYWGIPYTDKLIF
-	-	TRDJ1	TRDV1	TGTGCTCTTGGGGAACCTGCTTCCTCGGGGTCCCACACCGATAAACTCATCTTT	CALGEPASSGSHTDKLIF
-	TRDD3	TRDJ1	TRDV1	TGTGCTCTTGGGGAACTAGGGCCCGAGAGACGTACTGGGGCCTGGGGCACCGATAAACTCATCTTT	CALGELGPERRTGAWGTDKLIF
few	TRDD3	TRDJ1	TRDV2	TGTGCCTCGGCGACTGGGGGATACCCCGATAAACCCATCTTT	CASATGGYPDKPIF
few	TRDD3	TRDJ1	TRDV1	TGTGCTCTTGGGTACGTTACTCAGGGGGATACGCAGGGGTACACCGATAAACTCATCTTT	CALGYVTQGDTQGYTDKLIF
-	-	TRDJ1	TRDV1	TGTGCTCTTGGGGAAATTCCTACGACCAACTGGGGGTATCGATACACCGATAAACTCATCTTT	CALGEIPTTNWGYRYTDKLIF
-	-	TRDJ1	TRDV1	TGTGCTCTTGGGGAACTTGTCCCTCCTTTCCTGCAAGAACAGGATAAACTCATCTTT	CALGELVPPFLQEQDKLIF
few	-	TRDJ1	TRDV1	TGTGCTCTTGGGGAACTTTGGGGCTCCGATAAACTCATCTTT	CALGELWGSDKLIF
-	TRDD2	TRDJ1	TRDV1	TGTGCTCTTGGGGAACCGTTCCTACGGACCGATAAACTCATCTTT	CALGEPFLRTDKLIF
-	TRDD3	TRDJ1	TRDV1	TGTGCTCTTGGGGAACCCCACCCACCGTGGTGGGGGATAGACCAGTACACCGATAAACTCATCTTT	CALGEPHPPWWGIDQYTDKLIF
-	TRDD3	TRDJ1	TRDV1	TGTGCTCTTGGGGAGAGGGGGGACGCCTTGCTGGGGGCTTACACCGATAAACTCATCTTT	CALGERGDALLGAYTDKLIF
few	TRDD3	TRDJ1	TRDV1	TGTGCTCTTGGGGAACCCCGTTTCTTGGGGGACCACACCGATAAACTCATCTTT	CALGEPRFLGDHTDKLIF
-	TRDD3	TRDJ1	TRDV1	TGTGCTCTTGGGGAACTCCGACCCTCGCCTTCCCCCACTGGGGGATATGCCGATAAACTCATCTTT	CALGELRPSPSPTGGYADKLIF